This T cell receptor (beta chain) stems from a study of cytomegalovirus exposure and HLA in healthy donors. Study-level information: Early on, a data release was issued that held approximately 78 million unique TCRs from HLA-typed donors.

V dropped 2 bases and J dropped 8; count of bases not matched to a gene: 8. Per germline, CDR1 SGHRS and CDR2 YFSETQ. The CDR3 has 14 amino acids. To note about this clone: As yet, its antigen is unknown.

Notes on the study in general: Per a prior analysis, the majority of TCR beta V segments were productive roughly 87% or roughly 30% of the time. Later examination showed HLA-associated TCR beta chains had greater clonal expansion than equally common others.

Nominal health characterized the donors when sampled, though unrecorded immune exposures were likely. The primer mix had 60 Vbeta and 13 Jbeta primers. The method was immunoSEQ multiplex PCR; TCRdb's version includes in-frame clones alone and lacks a portion of them. The sample consists of approximately 170,000 clones, 77% of them appearing once. The sample comprised PBMCs. This chain joins TRBV5-1 and TRBJ1-1; 8 bases agree with TRBD1. This sequence originates from a woman aged 35 to 49 in good health and CMV-seropositive. CDR3 residues: CASSFGTGGGEAFF. CDR3 coding DNA: TGCGCCAGCAGCTTTGGGACAGGTGGAGGAGAAGCTTTCTTT.